Listed below are T cell receptor beta chains from one sample, sequenced in a study of PD-L1 blockade in urothelial cancer. Generated by immunoSEQ multiplex PCR, the TCRdb table keeps only in-frame clones and is missing some. The sample yields 35,000 to 55,000 clones, 70% to 90% seen once. Source: PBMCs, taken around atezolizumab (anti-PD-L1) treatment. These receptors were collected from a woman aged 60-70 years with urothelial cancer. Both conserved end residues are part of each CDR3. D genes are given only for firm matches. For some rows the clone size is stated as once, few or many, or as a class when expanded; others skip it.

j_call v_call clone_size d_call cdr3_nt cdr3_aa
TRBJ2-3 TRBV6-1 once TRBD1 TGTGCCAGCAGTGAAGCAGGGGGCGCATTAGATACGCAGTATTTT CASSEAGGALDTQYF
TRBJ2-1 TRBV5-1 - TRBD2 TGCGCCAGCAGCTTGGGGGGACTAGCGGGAGCCCGCCAGTTCTTC CASSLGGLAGARQFF
TRBJ1-6 TRBV9 once - TGTGCCAGCAGCGTAGTCCCAGCGGGTACACCCCTCCACTTT CASSVVPAGTPLHF
TRBJ1-4 TRBV5-5 - - TGTGCCAGCAGCTTGCGGGGGGAAGGTGAAAAACTGTTTTTT CASSLRGEGEKLFF
TRBJ2-7 TRBV6-5 - - TGTGCCAGCAGTCGGACGGGGAGCTACGAGCAGTACTTC CASSRTGSYEQYF
TRBJ2-7 TRBV19 - TRBD2 TGTGCCAGTAGCCTGACTAGCGGGGGTCTCGAGCAGTACTTC CASSLTSGGLEQYF
TRBJ2-7 TRBV7-2 - TRBD1 TGTGCCAGCAGCCCGGTCAGCCGGCGGACAGGGGCCCACGAGCAGTACTTC CASSPVSRRTGAHEQYF
TRBJ2-6 TRBV4-2 once TRBD1 TGTGCCAGCAGACCAACCGGGACAGGGGGCGCTGGGGCCAACGTCCTGACTTTC CASRPTGTGGAGANVLTF
TRBJ1-2 TRBV9 - TRBD1 TGTGCCAGCAGCGTACAACAGGGGTGGGGGAAAGGATATGGCTACACCTTC CASSVQQGWGKGYGYTF
TRBJ2-1 TRBV18 - TRBD1 TGTGCCAGCTCACATCGGACAGGGGGCAGGGATGAGCAGTTCTTC CASSHRTGGRDEQFF
TRBJ1-5 TRBV11-2 few TRBD1 TGTGCCAGCACCCTGGACAGGGGACAGCCCCAGCATTTT CASTLDRGQPQHF
TRBJ2-2 TRBV28 once - TGTGCCAGCAGTACCGCCGGGACAAGCACCGGGGAGCTGTTTTTT CASSTAGTSTGELFF
TRBJ1-2 TRBV28 - TRBD1 TGTGCCAGCAGTTTAGGAGGGGCAGGGGGCACCTTC CASSLGGAGGTF
TRBJ1-1 TRBV5-1 - - TGCGCCAGCAGCTTACAGGGTGACACTGAAGCTTTCTTT CASSLQGDTEAFF
TRBJ2-3 TRBV19 - - TGTGCCAGTAGTATTTCGGGACACGCAGATACGCAGTATTTT CASSISGHADTQYF
TRBJ2-7 TRBV6-6 - TRBD1 TGTGCCAGCAGTTACTCACAGGGGCTATACGAGCAGTACTTC CASSYSQGLYEQYF
TRBJ2-1 TRBV2 - TRBD2 TGTGCCAGCAGCCTACTAGCGGGAGGGCCGAGTGAGCAGTTCTTC CASSLLAGGPSEQFF
TRBJ2-3 TRBV18 once - TGTGCCAGCTCACCTTATACTAGCACAGATACGCAGTATTTT CASSPYTSTDTQYF
TRBJ1-1 TRBV7-2 - TRBD1 TGTGCCAGCAGCTTATCGGGACAGATCCTGAACACTGAAGCTTTCTTT CASSLSGQILNTEAFF
TRBJ1-2 TRBV5-1 - - TGCGCCAGCAGCTTGGAGTCCCGGGGTGGGTATGGCTACACCTTC CASSLESRGGYGYTF
TRBJ1-6 TRBV14 - - TGTGCCAGCAGCCAAAGGGGCACGGGCCCCAATTCACCCCTCCACTTT CASSQRGTGPNSPLHF
TRBJ2-2 TRBV4-2 - - TGTGCCAGCAGCCAAGAAGGGACAACCCTTCGTGAGGCCGGGGAGCTGTTTTTT CASSQEGTTLREAGELFF
TRBJ2-1 TRBV4-3 - - TGCGCCAGCAGCCCCCATAGTTATAATGAGCAGTTCTTC CASSPHSYNEQFF
TRBJ2-7 TRBV2 - TRBD2 TGTGCCAGCAGTGAAGAGGTACTAGCGGGGGAGGCCTACGAGCAGTACTTC CASSEEVLAGEAYEQYF
TRBJ1-2 TRBV5-1 - TRBD1 TGCGCCAGCAGCTGGAGCGGGACAGGGTTTGGCTACACCTTC CASSWSGTGFGYTF
TRBJ2-7 TRBV19 - TRBD1 TGTGCCAGTAGTCCCCGGGACAGGCCCTTTTTTCAGGAGCAGTACTTC CASSPRDRPFFQEQYF
TRBJ2-1 TRBV5-1 - TRBD2 TGCGCCAGCAGCTCGAGCGGGAGGGCCGACTACAATGAGCAGTTCTTC CASSSSGRADYNEQFF
TRBJ1-4 TRBV25-1 - - TGTGCCAGCAGTGAATTGGAGGGGTTAAATGAAAAACTGTTTTTT CASSELEGLNEKLFF
TRBJ1-5 TRBV18 - TRBD1 TGTGCCAGCTCTCTCACAGGGGGCGATCAGCCCCAGCATTTT CASSLTGGDQPQHF
TRBJ2-7 TRBV4-1 - - TGCGCCAGCAGCCAAGCCCCGGCAGGGATGGACGAGCAGTACTTC CASSQAPAGMDEQYF
TRBJ2-5 TRBV6-5 - - TGTGCCAGCAGCCCAAGACTATTCCAAGAGACCCAGTACTTC CASSPRLFQETQYF